A single sample gave rise to the 19 T cell receptor beta chains below, sequenced in a study of blood T cell repertoires in COVID-19. Data came from immunoSEQ multiplex PCR; TCRdb stores just in-frame clones and leaves some out. The table lists fewer than 300,000 clones, about 73% of them singletons. Specimen: peripheral blood. These receptors all come from a woman of 80 years or more with acute or convalescent COVID-19.

The V and J genes are TRBV18 and TRBJ1-1; 10 bases line up with TRBD1. Germline lookup yields CDR1 KGHSH and CDR2 LQKENI. Trimming removed 3 bases from V and 0 bases from J; junction bases left unmatched: 1. CDR3 length: 15 amino acids. Here the CDR3 DNA reads TGTGCCAGCTCACCTGGGACAGGGGTGAACACTGAAGCTTTCTTT. This translates into CASSPGTGVNTEAFF.

The CDR3 loop reads CASSFGQVTEAFF. The CDR3 coding sequence is TGCGCCAGCAGCTTCGGACAGGTCACTGAAGCTTTCTTT. This sequence joins TRBV5-1 and TRBJ1-1; 7 bases line up with TRBD1. The CDR3 consists of 13 residues. Germline V gene lookup returns CDR1 SGHRS and CDR2 YFSETQ. Trimming took 2 bases from V and 4 from J; bases not matched to a gene: 2. Full variable domain (rest looked up from reference TRBV5-1 and TRBJ1-1): KAGVTQTPRYLIKTRGQQVTLSCSPISGHRSVSWYQQTPGQGLQFLFEYFSETQRNKGNFPGRFSGRQFSNSRSEMNVSTLELGDSALYLCASSFGQVTEAFFGQGTRLTVV.

About this clone: Other DNA sequences in the sample encode the same CDR3. The V and J genes are TRBV6-5 and TRBJ2-5, with 10 bases fitting TRBD2. The CDR3 spans 13 residues. Germline V gene data show CDR1 as MNHEY and CDR2 as SVGAGI. Unmatched junction bases numbered 0, after V lost 6 bases and J lost 2 bases. CDR3 coding DNA: TGTGCCAGCAGGACTAGCGGGCAAGAGACCCAGTACTTC. It codes for CASRTSGQETQYF.

The chain is built from TRBV18 and TRBJ2-1; 10 bases agree with TRBD2. Germline CDR1 reads KGHSH; CDR2 reads LQKENI. The CDR3 totals 17 residues. The V segment lost 3 bases and the J segment 9 bases; nucleotides outside the gene matches: 14. The CDR3 DNA is TGTGCCAGCTCACCGTCGCTGGGAGCGGGAGGGCCCCCTGAGCAGTTCTTC. Its protein is CASSPSLGAGGPPEQFF.

The chain is built from TRBV28 and TRBJ1-4, with 7 positions matching TRBD1. The V segment lost 8 bases and the J segment 7 bases; nucleotides outside the gene matches: 10. Germline CDR1 MDHEN, CDR2 SYDVKM. The CDR3 is made up of 14 amino acids. CDR3 DNA: TGTGCCAGCGGAAAACAGGGGAAAGGTGAAAAACTGTTTTTT. Translation: CASGKQGKGEKLFF.

This clone occurred a few times. The V call is TRBV9, the J call TRBJ2-6, with D uncertain. Per germline, CDR1 SGDLS and CDR2 YYNGEE. The V end lost 3 bases, the J end lost 2 bases, and 15 bases lay between the germline ends. The CDR3 consists of 17 residues. The CDR3 here is CASSAHSQAPGANVLTF. In nucleotides, the CDR3 is TGTGCCAGCAGCGCCCACTCGCAAGCGCCTGGGGCCAACGTCCTGACTTTC.

CDR3 sequence reads: CASSPELIRATVEAFF. DNA for the CDR3: TGTGCCAGCAGCCCCGAATTGATCAGGGCCACTGTTGAAGCTTTCTTT. This chain uses TRBV7-9 with TRBJ1-1; weak D call: TRBD1 (5 bases). V lost 5 bases and J 7 bases, leaving 23 bases between the germline ends. CDR3 size: 16 residues. Germline lookup yields CDR1 SEHNR and CDR2 FQNEAQ (reference sequence).

J is TRBJ2-7 and V is TRBV6-1, with D possibly being TRBD2 (6 bases). V was shortened by 2 bases and J by 2 bases, with 19 bases between the two germline ends. This CDR3 has 17 residues. Germline loops: CDR1 MNHNS, CDR2 SASEGT. The CDR3 sequence: CASSEFPSGGKAYEQYF. DNA of the CDR3: TGTGCCAGCAGTGAATTTCCTTCGGGCGGGAAGGCCTACGAGCAGTACTTC.

The V call is TRBV4-2, the J call TRBJ2-3, with a tentative D call TRBD1 (6 bases). The V end was cut by 0 bases, the J end by 2 bases, with 15 bases between. The CDR3 loop spans 17 amino acids. Germline CDR1 reads LGHNA; CDR2 reads YNFKEQ. The CDR3 is CASSQDLSGAPTDTQYF. The DNA for the CDR3 is TGTGCCAGCAGCCAAGACTTGTCAGGGGCCCCCACAGATACGCAGTATTTT.

The V call is TRBV7-9, the J call TRBJ1-1, with D maybe TRBD1 (6 bases). The V gene lost 3 bases and the J gene lost 5 bases, with 7 bases spanning the gap. The CDR3 is 12 residues long. Germline V CDR1 and CDR2: SEHNR, FQNEAQ (reference sequence). CDR3 amino acids: CASSFTGTEAFF. In DNA, the CDR3 is TGTGCCAGCAGCTTTACAGGGACTGAAGCTTTCTTT.

The J gene is TRBJ2-7, the V gene TRBV27, with 12 bases aligning to TRBD1. The CDR3 extends over 16 amino acids. CDR1 is MNHEY, CDR2 SMNVEV, per germline (reference sequence). The junction had 12 bases not matched to a gene; V was cut back by 6 bases and J by 6 bases. Here the CDR3 DNA reads TGTGCCAGCAGGTCAACCATCGGGACAGGGGGCGCCGAGCAGTACTTC. It yields the protein CASRSTIGTGGAEQYF.

This sequence joins TRBV5-1 and TRBJ2-7; TRBD1 matches 7 bases. CDR3 length: 14 amino acids. Trimming cost V 5 bases and J 7 bases; bases outside gene matches: 12. Looked up from germline, CDR1 is SGHRS and CDR2 is YFSETQ. The CDR3 loop is CASSFRDRVAEQYF. The CDR3 DNA reads TGCGCCAGCAGTTTTCGTGACAGGGTTGCAGAGCAGTACTTC.

CDR3 in amino acids: CASSLIRQGAETQYF. The CDR3 bases are TGTGCCAGCAGCTTAATACGTCAGGGCGCAGAGACCCAGTACTTC. J is TRBJ2-5 and V is TRBV7-9, with D perhaps TRBD1 (5 bases). Germline CDR1 SEHNR, CDR2 FQNEAQ (reference sequence). V lost 2 bases and J lost 4, with 14 bases in between. The length of the CDR3 is 15 residues. The full variable domain, completed using reference TRBV7-9 and TRBJ2-5, is DTGVSQNPRHKITKRGQNVTFRCDPISEHNRLYWYRQTLGQGPEFLTYFQNEAQLEKSRLLSDRFSAERPKGSFSTLEIQRTEQGDSAMYLCASSLIRQGAETQYFGPGTRLLVL.

The V and J genes are TRBV12-2 and TRBJ1-4; the table's D call, TRBD1, has no DNA check behind it. TRBV12-2 is annotated as a pseudogene. The CDR3 sequence is 15 residues long. The CDR3 sequence is CASRLRRGPNEKLFF. CDR3 in DNA: TGTGCAAGTCGCTTAAGGAGGGGGCCTAATGAAAAACTGTTTTTT.

This clone was seen only once. The chain recombines TRBV6-5 with TRBJ2-7; 9 nucleotides match TRBD2. CDR3 length: 15 amino acids. From germline, CDR1 is MNHEY and CDR2 SVGAGI. Losses at the gene ends were 5 bases for V and 2 bases for J; bases not matched to a gene: 7. In DNA, the CDR3 is TGTGCCAGCAGTCGCGGGGGGGCGCAGACCTACGAGCAGTACTTC. Its protein product is CASSRGGAQTYEQYF.

The chain is built from TRBV10-3 and TRBJ2-7; D gene uncertain. The germline CDR1 and CDR2 sequences are ENHRY and SYGVKD. There are 12 residues in the CDR3. V dropped 3 bases and J dropped 2 bases, with 5 bases sitting between them. The chain's CDR3 is CAISDPPYEQYF. CDR3 nucleotides: TGTGCCATCAGTGACCCTCCCTACGAGCAGTACTTC.

Only one count was recorded for this clone. This sequence joins TRBV6-6 and TRBJ1-4; possibly TRBD1 for D (5 bases). Germline-derived CDR1 and CDR2 are MNHNY and SVGAGI (reference sequence). The CDR3 spans 16 residues. Trimming cost V 2 bases and J 0 bases, with 10 bases left between them. CDR3 amino acids: CASSYTGDATNEKLFF. For the CDR3, the DNA is TGTGCCAGCAGTTACACGGGGGATGCAACTAATGAAAAACTGTTTTTT.

In this sample, this clone turned up many times. V and J are TRBV6-1 and TRBJ2-4, with unresolved D. Germline-derived CDR1 and CDR2 are MNHNS and SASEGT. The CDR3 runs 13 residues. V was clipped by 2 bases and J by 9 bases, with 11 bases between them. The CDR3 sequence is CASSETPETIQYF. CDR3 nucleotide sequence: TGTGCCAGCAGTGAAACACCGGAGACCATTCAGTACTTC.

This sequence joins TRBV5-1 and TRBJ2-1; 10 bases are a match to TRBD1. This CDR3 has 15 amino acids. Losses at the gene ends were 5 bases for V and 7 bases for J; bases not matched to a gene: 9. Germline V gene sequence: CDR1 SGHRS, CDR2 YFSETQ. In DNA form, the CDR3 reads TGCGCCAGCAGACTAACGGGACAGGGGTGGAATGAGCAGTTCTTC. Amino acids: CASRLTGQGWNEQFF.